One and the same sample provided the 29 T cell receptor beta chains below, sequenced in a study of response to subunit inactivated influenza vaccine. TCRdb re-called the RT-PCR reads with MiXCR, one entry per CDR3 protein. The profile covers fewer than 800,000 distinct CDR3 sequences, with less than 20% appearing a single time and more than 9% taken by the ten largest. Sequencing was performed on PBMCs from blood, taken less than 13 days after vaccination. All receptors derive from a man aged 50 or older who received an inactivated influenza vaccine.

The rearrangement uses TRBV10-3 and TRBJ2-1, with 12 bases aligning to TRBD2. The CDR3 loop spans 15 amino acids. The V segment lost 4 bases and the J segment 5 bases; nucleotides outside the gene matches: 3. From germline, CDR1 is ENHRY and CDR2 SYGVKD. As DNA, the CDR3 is TGTGCCATCAGTGGCCGACTAGCGGGAGACAATGAGCAGTTCTTC. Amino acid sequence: CAISGRLAGDNEQFF.

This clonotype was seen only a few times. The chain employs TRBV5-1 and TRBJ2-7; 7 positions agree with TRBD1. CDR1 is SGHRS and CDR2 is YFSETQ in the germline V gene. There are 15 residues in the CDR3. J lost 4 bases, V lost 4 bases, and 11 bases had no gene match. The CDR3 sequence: CASSLLPGQNYEQYF. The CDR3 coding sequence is TGCGCCAGCAGCCTCTTACCGGGACAGAATTACGAGCAGTACTTC.

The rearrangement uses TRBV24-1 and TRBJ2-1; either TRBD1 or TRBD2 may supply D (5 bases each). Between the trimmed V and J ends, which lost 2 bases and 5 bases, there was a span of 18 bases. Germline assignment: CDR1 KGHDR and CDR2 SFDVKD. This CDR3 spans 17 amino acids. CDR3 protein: CATSDSGLGVTHNEQFF. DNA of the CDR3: TGTGCCACCAGTGATTCTGGCTTGGGGGTAACCCACAATGAGCAGTTCTTC.

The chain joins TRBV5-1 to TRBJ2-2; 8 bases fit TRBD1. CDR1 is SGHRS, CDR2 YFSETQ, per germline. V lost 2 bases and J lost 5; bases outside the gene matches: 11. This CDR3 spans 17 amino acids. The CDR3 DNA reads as TGCGCCAGCAGCTTCTCAGGACAGGGATCAAGAACCGGGGAGCTGTTTTTT. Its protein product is CASSFSGQGSRTGELFF.

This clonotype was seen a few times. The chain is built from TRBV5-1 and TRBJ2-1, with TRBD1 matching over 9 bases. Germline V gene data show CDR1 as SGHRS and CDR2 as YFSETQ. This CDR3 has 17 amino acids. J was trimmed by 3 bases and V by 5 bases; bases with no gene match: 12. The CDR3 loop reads CASRYSSGTGNYNEQFF. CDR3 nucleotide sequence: TGCGCCAGCAGGTATTCTTCCGGGACAGGGAACTACAATGAGCAGTTCTTC.

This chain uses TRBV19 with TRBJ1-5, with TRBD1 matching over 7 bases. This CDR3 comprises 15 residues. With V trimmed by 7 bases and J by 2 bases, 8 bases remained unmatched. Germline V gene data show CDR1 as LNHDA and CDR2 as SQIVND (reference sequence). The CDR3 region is CASTTLGTGNQPQHF. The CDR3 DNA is TGTGCCAGTACCACCCTGGGGACAGGCAATCAGCCCCAGCATTTT.

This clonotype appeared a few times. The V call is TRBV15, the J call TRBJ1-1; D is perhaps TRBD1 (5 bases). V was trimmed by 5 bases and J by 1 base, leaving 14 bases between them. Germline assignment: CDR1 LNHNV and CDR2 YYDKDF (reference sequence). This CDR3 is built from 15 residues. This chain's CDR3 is CATSGASLGNTEAFF. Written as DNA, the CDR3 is TGTGCCACCAGCGGGGCCAGTTTGGGGAACACTGAAGCTTTCTTT.

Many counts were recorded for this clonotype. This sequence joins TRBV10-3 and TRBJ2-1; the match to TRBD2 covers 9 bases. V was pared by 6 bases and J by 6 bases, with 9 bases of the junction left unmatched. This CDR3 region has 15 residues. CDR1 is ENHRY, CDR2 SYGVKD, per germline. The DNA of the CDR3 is TGTGCCATCAGCAAAGCAGTGACTAGCGGCAATGAGCAGTTCTTC. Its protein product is CAISKAVTSGNEQFF.

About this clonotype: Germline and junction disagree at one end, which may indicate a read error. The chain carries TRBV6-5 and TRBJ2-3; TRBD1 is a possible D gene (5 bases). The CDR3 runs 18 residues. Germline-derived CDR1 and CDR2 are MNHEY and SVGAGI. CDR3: CASGYSKGAGTYTDTQYF. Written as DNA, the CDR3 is TGTGCCAGCGGTTACTCGAAAGGGGCAGGCACCTACACAGATACGCAGTATTTT.

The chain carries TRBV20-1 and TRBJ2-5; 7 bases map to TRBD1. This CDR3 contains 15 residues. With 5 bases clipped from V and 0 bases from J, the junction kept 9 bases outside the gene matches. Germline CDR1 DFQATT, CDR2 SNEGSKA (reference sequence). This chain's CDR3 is CSAATGQKYQETQYF. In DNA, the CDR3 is TGCAGTGCTGCAACGGGACAGAAGTACCAAGAGACCCAGTACTTC.

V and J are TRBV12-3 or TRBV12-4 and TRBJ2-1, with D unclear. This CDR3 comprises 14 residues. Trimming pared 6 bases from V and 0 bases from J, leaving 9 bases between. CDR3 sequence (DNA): TGTGCCAGCAGCACCGAGATCTCCTACAATGAGCAGTTCTTC. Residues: CASSTEISYNEQFF.

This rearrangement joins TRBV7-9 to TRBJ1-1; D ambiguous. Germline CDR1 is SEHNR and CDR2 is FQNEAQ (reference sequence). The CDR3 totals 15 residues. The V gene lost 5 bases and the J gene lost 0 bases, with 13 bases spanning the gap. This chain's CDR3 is CASSPTLGMNTEAFF. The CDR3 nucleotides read TGTGCCAGCAGCCCAACGCTAGGTATGAACACTGAAGCTTTCTTT. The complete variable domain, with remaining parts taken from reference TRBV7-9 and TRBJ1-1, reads DTGVSQNPRHKITKRGQNVTFRCDPISEHNRLYWYRQTLGQGPEFLTYFQNEAQLEKSRLLSDRFSAERPKGSFSTLEIQRTEQGDSAMYLCASSPTLGMNTEAFFGQGTRLTVV.

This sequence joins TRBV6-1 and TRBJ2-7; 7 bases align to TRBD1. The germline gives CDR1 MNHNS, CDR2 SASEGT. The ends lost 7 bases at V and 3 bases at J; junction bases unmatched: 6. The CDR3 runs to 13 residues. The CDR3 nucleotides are TGTGCCAGCACCCCGGACAGGAACTACGAGCAGTACTTC. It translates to CASTPDRNYEQYF.

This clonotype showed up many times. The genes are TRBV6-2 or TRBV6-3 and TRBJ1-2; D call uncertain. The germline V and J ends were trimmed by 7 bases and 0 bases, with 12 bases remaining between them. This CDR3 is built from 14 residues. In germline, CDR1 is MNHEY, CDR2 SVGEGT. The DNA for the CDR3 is TGTGCCAGCACAGCGGGAGCATCTAACTATGGCTACACCTTC. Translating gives CASTAGASNYGYTF.

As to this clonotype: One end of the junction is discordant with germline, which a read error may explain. CDR3 region: CASRIDRLTEVFF. In DNA, the CDR3 is TGTGCCAGCCGAATAGACAGGCTCACTGAAGTTTTCTTT. The chain uses TRBV6-1 and TRBJ1-1; weak D call: TRBD1 (6 bases). This CDR3 has 13 amino acids. CDR1 and CDR2 from the germline V gene are MNHNS and SASEGT.

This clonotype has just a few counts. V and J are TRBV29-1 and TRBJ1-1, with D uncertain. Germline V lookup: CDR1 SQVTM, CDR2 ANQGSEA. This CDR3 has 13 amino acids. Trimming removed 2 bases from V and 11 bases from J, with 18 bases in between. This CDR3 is CSVETRGRTTAFF. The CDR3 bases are TGCAGCGTTGAAACCCGGGGTCGGACGACCGCTTTCTTT.

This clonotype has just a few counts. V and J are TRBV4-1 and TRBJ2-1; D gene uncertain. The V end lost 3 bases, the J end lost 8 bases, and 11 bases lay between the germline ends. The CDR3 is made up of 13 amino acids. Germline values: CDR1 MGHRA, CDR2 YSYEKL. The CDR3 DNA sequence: TGCGCCAGCAGCCAGGGAATAGCCTATGAGCAGTTCTTC. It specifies CASSQGIAYEQFF.

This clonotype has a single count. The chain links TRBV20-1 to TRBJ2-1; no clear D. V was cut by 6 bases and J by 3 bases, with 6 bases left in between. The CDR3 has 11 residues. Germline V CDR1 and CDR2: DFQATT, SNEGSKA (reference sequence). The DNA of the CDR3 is TGCAGTGCCCCTCTCTACAATGAGCAGTTCTTC. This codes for CSAPLYNEQFF.

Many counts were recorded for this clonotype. CDR3 DNA: TGCGCCAGCAGCTTGGTGGGTAGCGGGGGGGCCTTGGACATTCAGTACTTC. Translated, it gives CASSLVGSGGALDIQYF. The chain carries TRBV5-1 and TRBJ2-4, with 11 bases fitting TRBD2. From germline, CDR1 is SGHRS and CDR2 YFSETQ. The CDR3 extends over 17 amino acids. J was trimmed by 8 bases and V by 0 bases; bases with no gene match: 10.

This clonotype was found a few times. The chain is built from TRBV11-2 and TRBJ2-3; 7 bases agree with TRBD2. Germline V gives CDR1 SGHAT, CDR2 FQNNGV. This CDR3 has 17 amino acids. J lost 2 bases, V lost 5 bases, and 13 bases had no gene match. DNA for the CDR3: TGTGCCAGCAGCCGCCTCCGCGGGGGAACCCTCACAGATACGCAGTATTTT. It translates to CASSRLRGGTLTDTQYF.

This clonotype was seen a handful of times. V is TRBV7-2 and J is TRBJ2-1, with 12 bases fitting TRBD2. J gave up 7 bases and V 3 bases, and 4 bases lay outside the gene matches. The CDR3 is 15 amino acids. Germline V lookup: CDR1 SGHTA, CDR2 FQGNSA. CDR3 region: CASSLPTSGGNEQFF. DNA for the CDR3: TGTGCCAGCAGCTTGCCGACTAGCGGGGGTAATGAGCAGTTCTTC. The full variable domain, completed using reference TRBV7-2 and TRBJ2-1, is GAGVSQSPSNKVTEKGKDVELRCDPISGHTALYWYRQSLGQGLEFLIYFQGNSAPDKSGLPSDRFSAERTGGSVSTLTIQRTQQEDSAVYLCASSLPTSGGNEQFFGPGTRLTVL.

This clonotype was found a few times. CDR3 DNA sequence: TGTGCCAGTAGTATGAAATCGAGGTCTAACTATGGCTACACCTTC. Its protein is CASSMKSRSNYGYTF. This rearrangement joins TRBV19 to TRBJ1-2; no clear D gene. Per germline, CDR1 LNHDA and CDR2 SQIVND (reference sequence). The V gene lost 3 bases and the J gene lost 0 bases, with 11 bases spanning the gap. This CDR3 region has 15 residues.

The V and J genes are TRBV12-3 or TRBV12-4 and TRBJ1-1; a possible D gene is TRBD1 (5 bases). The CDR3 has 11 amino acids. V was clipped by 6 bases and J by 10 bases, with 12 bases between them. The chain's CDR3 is CASRRQGGAFF. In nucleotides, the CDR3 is TGTGCCAGCAGAAGGCAGGGTGGAGCTTTCTTT.

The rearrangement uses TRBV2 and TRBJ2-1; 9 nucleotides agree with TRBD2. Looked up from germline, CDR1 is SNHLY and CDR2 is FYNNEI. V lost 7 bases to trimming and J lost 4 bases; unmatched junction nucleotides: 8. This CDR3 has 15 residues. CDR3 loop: CASKSLAGEYNEQFF. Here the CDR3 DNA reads TGTGCCAGCAAGTCACTAGCGGGCGAATACAATGAGCAGTTCTTC.

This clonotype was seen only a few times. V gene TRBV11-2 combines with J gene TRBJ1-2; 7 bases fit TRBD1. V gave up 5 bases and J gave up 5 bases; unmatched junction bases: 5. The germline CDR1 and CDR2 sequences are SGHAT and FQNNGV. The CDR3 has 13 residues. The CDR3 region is CASSPGGQYGYTF. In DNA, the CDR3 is TGTGCCAGCAGCCCCGGGGGACAGTATGGCTACACCTTC.

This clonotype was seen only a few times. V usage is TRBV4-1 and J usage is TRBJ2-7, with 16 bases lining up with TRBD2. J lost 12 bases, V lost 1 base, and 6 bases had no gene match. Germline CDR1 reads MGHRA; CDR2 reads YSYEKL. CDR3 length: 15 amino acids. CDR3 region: CASSQVGLAGGRMYF. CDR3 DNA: TGCGCCAGCAGCCAAGTGGGACTAGCGGGGGGGCGAATGTACTTC.

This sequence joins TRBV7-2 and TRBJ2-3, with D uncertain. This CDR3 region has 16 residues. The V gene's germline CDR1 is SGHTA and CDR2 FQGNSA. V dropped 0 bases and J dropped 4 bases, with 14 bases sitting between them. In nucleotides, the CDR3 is TGTGCCAGCAGCTTAGCGCGTCAAATCCCTCCAGATACGCAGTATTTT. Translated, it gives CASSLARQIPPDTQYF.

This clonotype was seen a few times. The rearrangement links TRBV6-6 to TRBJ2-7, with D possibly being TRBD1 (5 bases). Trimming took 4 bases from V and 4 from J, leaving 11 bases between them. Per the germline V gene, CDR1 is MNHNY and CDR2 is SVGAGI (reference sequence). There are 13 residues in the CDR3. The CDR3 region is CASSSTGRYEQYF. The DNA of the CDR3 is TGTGCCAGCAGTTCCACAGGTAGATACGAGCAGTACTTC.

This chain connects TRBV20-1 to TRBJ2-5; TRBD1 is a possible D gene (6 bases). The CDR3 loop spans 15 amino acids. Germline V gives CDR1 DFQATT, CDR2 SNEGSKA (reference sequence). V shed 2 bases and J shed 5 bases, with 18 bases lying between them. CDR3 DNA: TGCAGTGCTAGACATGGACAGTTTATGTTGGAGACCCAGTACTTC. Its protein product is CSARHGQFMLETQYF.